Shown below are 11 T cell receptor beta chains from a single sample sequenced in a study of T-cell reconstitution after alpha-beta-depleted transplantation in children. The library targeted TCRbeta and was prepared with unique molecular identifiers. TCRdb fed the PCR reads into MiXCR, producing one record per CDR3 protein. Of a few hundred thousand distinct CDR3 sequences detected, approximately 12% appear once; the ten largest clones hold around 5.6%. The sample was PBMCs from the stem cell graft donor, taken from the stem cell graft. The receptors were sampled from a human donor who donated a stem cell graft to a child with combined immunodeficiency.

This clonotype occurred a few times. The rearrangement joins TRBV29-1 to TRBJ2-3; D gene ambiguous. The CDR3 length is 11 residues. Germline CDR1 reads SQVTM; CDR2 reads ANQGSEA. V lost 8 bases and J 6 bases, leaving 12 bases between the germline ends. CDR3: CSSVLSDTQYF. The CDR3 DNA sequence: TGCAGCTCTGTTCTTTCGGATACGCAGTATTTT.

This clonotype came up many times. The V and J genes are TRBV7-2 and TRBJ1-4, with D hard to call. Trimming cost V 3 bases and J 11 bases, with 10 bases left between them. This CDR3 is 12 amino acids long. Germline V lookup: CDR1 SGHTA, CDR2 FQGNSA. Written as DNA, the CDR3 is TGTGCCAGCAGCTTCCTTTCGAGGAAACTGTTTTTT. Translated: CASSFLSRKLFF.

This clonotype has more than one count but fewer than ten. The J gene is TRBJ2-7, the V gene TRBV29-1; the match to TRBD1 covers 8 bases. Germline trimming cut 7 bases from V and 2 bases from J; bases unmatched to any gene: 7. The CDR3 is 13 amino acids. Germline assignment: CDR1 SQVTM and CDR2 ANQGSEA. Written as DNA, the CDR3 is TGCAGCGCTGGACAGGGCTCTACCTACGAGCAGTACTTC. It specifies CSAGQGSTYEQYF.

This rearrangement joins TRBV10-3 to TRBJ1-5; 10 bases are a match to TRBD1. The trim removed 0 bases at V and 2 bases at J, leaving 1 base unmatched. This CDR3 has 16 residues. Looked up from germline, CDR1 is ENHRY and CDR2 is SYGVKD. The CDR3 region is CAISESGTGGNQPQHF. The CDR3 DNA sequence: TGTGCCATCAGTGAGTCCGGGACAGGGGGCAATCAGCCCCAGCATTTT.

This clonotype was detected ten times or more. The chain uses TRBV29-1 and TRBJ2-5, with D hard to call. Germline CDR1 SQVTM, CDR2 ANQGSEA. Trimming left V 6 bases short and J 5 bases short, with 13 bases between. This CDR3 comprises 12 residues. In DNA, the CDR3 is TGCAGCGTGCCAGGAGAACTGGAGACCCAGTACTTC. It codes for CSVPGELETQYF.

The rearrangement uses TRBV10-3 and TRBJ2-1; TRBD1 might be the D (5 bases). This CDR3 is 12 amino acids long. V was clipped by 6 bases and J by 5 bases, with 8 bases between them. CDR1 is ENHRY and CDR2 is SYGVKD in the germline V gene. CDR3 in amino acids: CAIRTVNNEQFF. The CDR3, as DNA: TGTGCCATCAGGACAGTAAACAATGAGCAGTTCTTC.

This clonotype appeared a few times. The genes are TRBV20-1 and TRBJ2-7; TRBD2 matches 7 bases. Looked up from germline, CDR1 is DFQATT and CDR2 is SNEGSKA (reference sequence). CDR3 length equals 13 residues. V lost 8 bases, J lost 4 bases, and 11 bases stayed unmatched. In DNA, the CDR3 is TGCAGTCCTTCGGGACTACCGGATTACGAGCAGTACTTC. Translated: CSPSGLPDYEQYF.

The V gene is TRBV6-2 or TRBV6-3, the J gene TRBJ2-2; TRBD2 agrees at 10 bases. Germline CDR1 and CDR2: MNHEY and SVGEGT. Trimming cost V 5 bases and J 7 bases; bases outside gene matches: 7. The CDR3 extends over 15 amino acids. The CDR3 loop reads CASSGLAGGGGELFF. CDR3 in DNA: TGTGCCAGCAGTGGATTAGCGGGAGGCGGCGGGGAGCTGTTTTTT.

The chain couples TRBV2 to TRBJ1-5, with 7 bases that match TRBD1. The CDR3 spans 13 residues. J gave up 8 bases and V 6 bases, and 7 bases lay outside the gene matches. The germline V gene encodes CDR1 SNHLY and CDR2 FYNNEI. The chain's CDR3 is CASRDQGVKPQHF. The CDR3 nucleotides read TGTGCCAGCAGAGACCAGGGGGTCAAGCCCCAGCATTTT.

Here the CDR3 reads CASNLRAGVDDTQYF. The CDR3 coding sequence is TGTGCCAGCAATTTGAGGGCGGGAGTGGATGATACGCAGTATTTT. The chain has TRBV6-1 and TRBJ2-3, with 7 nucleotides matching TRBD2. The germline gives CDR1 MNHNS, CDR2 SASEGT. The CDR3 has 15 residues. V gave up 7 bases and J gave up 6 bases; unmatched junction bases: 13.

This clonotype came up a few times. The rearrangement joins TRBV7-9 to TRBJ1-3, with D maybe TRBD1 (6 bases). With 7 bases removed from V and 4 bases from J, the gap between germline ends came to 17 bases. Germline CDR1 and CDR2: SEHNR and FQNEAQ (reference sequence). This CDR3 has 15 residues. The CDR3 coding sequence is TGTGCCAGCACCCAGAGGGGGGGCCCGGGAAACACCATATATTTT. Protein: CASTQRGGPGNTIYF.